The 25 T cell receptor beta chains given below trace back to one sample, sequenced in a study of human T cells and chemical hapten exposure. TCRdb used MiXCR to reprocess the RACE reads, holding one entry per CDR3 protein. The sample carries fewer than 300,000 distinct CDR3 sequences, around 7.7% recorded once. Time point of the sample: pre-sensitization, week 0. Treatment denoted: therapeutic diphenylcyclopropenone sensitization with weekly scalp DPC. This specimen consisted of whole blood, obtained in connection with sensitization to the hapten diphenylcyclopropenone (DPC). These TCRs come from a man in his late teens or twenties with alopecia areata. Some clones in this sample may be carry-over from other donors' samples.

Only a few counts were recorded for this clonotype. The V and J genes are TRBV10-3 and TRBJ2-7; tentative D call: TRBD1 (6 bases). Germline values: CDR1 ENHRY, CDR2 SYGVKD. This CDR3 region has 14 residues. V was trimmed by 2 bases and J by 1 base, leaving 9 bases between them. CDR3 sequence reads: CAISEQGSSYEQYV. As DNA, the CDR3 is TGTGCCATCAGTGAGCAGGGGTCGTCCTACGAGCAGTACGTC.

The genes are TRBV6-2 or TRBV6-3 and TRBJ2-2; D uncertain. The germline CDR1 and CDR2 sequences are MNHEY and SVGEGT. V lost 0 bases to trimming and J lost 1 base, with 9 bases between them. This CDR3 has 16 amino acids. The CDR3 protein is CASSYSSDLNTGELFF. CDR3 DNA sequence: TGTGCCAGCAGTTACTCAAGCGACCTGAACACCGGGGAGCTGTTTTTT.

This clonotype was seen a handful of times. This chain links TRBV12-3 or TRBV12-4 with TRBJ1-2; no clear D. This CDR3 is 13 amino acids long. The V and J ends lost 2 bases and 2 bases respectively, with 6 bases between them. The CDR3 sequence is CASSLYVNYGYTF. The CDR3 coding sequence is TGTGCCAGCAGTTTATACGTGAACTATGGCTACACCTTC.

This clonotype showed up many times. The J gene is TRBJ1-4, the V gene TRBV28, with 7 nucleotides matching TRBD1. Looked up from germline, CDR1 is MDHEN and CDR2 is SYDVKM. Trimming cost V 5 bases and J 1 base; bases outside gene matches: 4. The CDR3 contains 15 residues. DNA for the CDR3: TGTGCCAGCAGTCGACAGGGCCGAACTAATGAAAAACTGTTTTTT. Its translation is CASSRQGRTNEKLFF.

The sample holds a few counts of this clonotype. The chain uses TRBV9 and TRBJ1-5; D possibly corresponds to TRBD1 (5 bases). CDR1 and CDR2 (germline): SGDLS, YYNGEE. The CDR3 is 13 residues long. V shed 1 base and J shed 7 bases, with 9 bases lying between them. CDR3 region: CASSVMGGQPQHF. In DNA, the CDR3 is TGTGCCAGCAGCGTAATGGGGGGACAGCCCCAGCATTTT.

This clonotype was picked up many times. The chain has TRBV10-2 and TRBJ2-1; 7 positions match TRBD2. The CDR3 contains 14 residues. V shed 6 bases, J shed 6 bases, and the junction held 8 bases outside the gene matches. Germline loops: CDR1 WSHSY, CDR2 SAAADI. The CDR3 sequence: CASRDRAGSNEQFF. The CDR3 region has the DNA TGCGCCAGCAGGGATCGAGCGGGGAGCAATGAGCAGTTCTTC.

This clonotype was observed at least ten times. The rearrangement uses TRBV4-3 and TRBJ1-5, with 7 bases aligning to TRBD1. Germline loops: CDR1 LGHNA, CDR2 YSLEER. The CDR3 spans 14 residues. The V segment lost 2 bases and the J segment 4 bases; nucleotides outside the gene matches: 2. The CDR3 loop reads CASSQLQGNQPQHF. The CDR3 bases are TGCGCCAGCAGCCAACTACAGGGGAATCAGCCCCAGCATTTT.

The chain couples TRBV12-3 or TRBV12-4 to TRBJ1-5; D is possibly TRBD1 (5 bases). This CDR3 is 16 amino acids long. V was shortened by 6 bases and J by 2 bases, with 17 bases between the two germline ends. This CDR3 reads CASSPAQVPGNQPQHF. CDR3 coding DNA: TGTGCCAGCAGCCCGGCACAGGTACCTGGCAATCAGCCCCAGCATTTT.

The gene calls are TRBV12-3 or TRBV12-4 and TRBJ1-2; D might be TRBD1 (5 bases). This CDR3 has 12 residues. The V end lost 4 bases, the J end lost 5 bases, and 8 bases lay between the germline ends. In DNA form, the CDR3 reads TGTGCCAGCAGTTGGACAAGATATGGCTACACCTTC. This gives the protein CASSWTRYGYTF.

This clonotype showed up many times. J is TRBJ1-5 and V is TRBV5-1; 10 bases agree with TRBD1. V lost 4 bases and J lost 5; bases outside the gene matches: 3. Germline lookup yields CDR1 SGHRS and CDR2 YFSETQ. The CDR3 runs 14 residues. The CDR3, as DNA: TGCGCCAGCAGCCGGGGGACAGGGGATCAGCCCCAGCATTTT. This translates into CASSRGTGDQPQHF.

CDR3 residues: CASSIMDRGLFTDTQYF. CDR3 DNA: TGTGCCAGCAGCATCATGGACAGGGGGCTTTTCACAGATACGCAGTATTTT. The J gene is TRBJ2-3, the V gene TRBV7-9; 11 bases fit TRBD1. The CDR3 is made up of 17 amino acids. The J segment lost 2 bases and the V segment lost 5 bases, leaving 9 bases of the junction unmatched. Germline V CDR1 and CDR2: SEHNR, FQNEAQ (reference sequence).

This clonotype has only a few counts. The chain couples TRBV4-3 to TRBJ2-5; D not resolved. Trimming removed 1 base at V and 0 bases at J, with 9 bases between. The CDR3 consists of 15 residues. Germline V gene sequence: CDR1 LGHNA, CDR2 YSLEER. Here the CDR3 DNA reads TGCGCCAGCAGCCAAGGGGTGGCGTACCAAGAGACCCAGTACTTC. This gives the protein CASSQGVAYQETQYF.

This clonotype showed up many times. The chain joins TRBV6-2 or TRBV6-3 to TRBJ1-6, with a possible D match to TRBD1 (5 bases). The V end lost 6 bases, the J end lost 5 bases, and 11 bases lay between the germline ends. Per germline, CDR1 MNHEY and CDR2 SVGEGT. The CDR3 runs 14 residues. This CDR3 is CASSYQGHNSPLHF. CDR3 DNA: TGTGCCAGCAGCTACCAGGGACATAATTCACCCCTCCACTTT.

This clonotype occurred many times. This chain connects TRBV20-1 to TRBJ2-1; D may correspond to TRBD1 or TRBD2 (5 bases each). This CDR3 is 14 amino acids long. The germline V gene encodes CDR1 DFQATT and CDR2 SNEGSKA (reference sequence). V was clipped by 4 bases and J by 5 bases, with 15 bases between them. DNA for the CDR3: TGCAGTGCTATGGAGGTGGGGGTGGACAATGAGCAGTTCTTC. It specifies CSAMEVGVDNEQFF.

The sample holds a few counts of this clonotype. The chain links TRBV7-2 to TRBJ2-3; D gene uncertain. V lost 2 bases and J 2 bases, leaving 11 bases between the germline ends. The CDR3 length is 15 residues. CDR1 is SGHTA and CDR2 is FQGNSA in the germline V gene. The CDR3 region has the DNA TGTGCCAGCAGCTTATTCCTAGACGTCACAGATACGCAGTATTTT. It codes for CASSLFLDVTDTQYF.

This clonotype was counted a few times. The rearrangement joins TRBV18 to TRBJ2-3; 8 bases map to TRBD1. Germline CDR1 reads KGHSH; CDR2 reads LQKENI. The CDR3 covers 16 residues. V was clipped by 5 bases and J by 1 base; unmatched bases: 8. CDR3 loop: CASSARTGSGTDTQYF. The CDR3 region has the DNA TGTGCCAGCTCAGCAAGGACAGGGAGTGGCACAGATACGCAGTATTTT.

This clonotype was seen more than once but under ten times. The chain is built from TRBV11-2 and TRBJ2-3; D possibly corresponds to TRBD1 (5 bases). Looked up from germline, CDR1 is SGHAT and CDR2 is FQNNGV. CDR3 length: 16 amino acids. V gave up 0 bases and J gave up 7 bases, with 17 bases separating them. The CDR3 sequence: CASSLEISQGWHTQYF. The CDR3 DNA reads as TGTGCCAGCAGCTTAGAAATCTCCCAGGGCTGGCATACGCAGTATTTT.

This clonotype turned up a few times. The rearrangement uses TRBV7-9 and TRBJ2-7, with D maybe TRBD2 (5 bases). The germline V gene has CDR1 SEHNR and CDR2 FQNEAQ (reference sequence). This CDR3 has 14 residues. The V end lost 1 base, the J end lost 6 bases, and 13 bases lay between the germline ends. CDR3 residues: CASSLGTARGEQYF. CDR3 coding DNA: TGTGCCAGCAGCTTAGGTACCGCTCGGGGCGAGCAGTACTTC.

The V and J genes are TRBV6-2 or TRBV6-3 and TRBJ2-7; TRBD2 might be the D (7 bases). This CDR3 spans 15 amino acids. Germline assignment: CDR1 MNHEY and CDR2 SVGEGT. V was clipped by 0 bases and J by 2 bases, with 11 bases between them. The CDR3 protein is CASSYSPRGPYEQYV. Written as DNA, the CDR3 is TGTGCCAGCAGTTACTCCCCGCGGGGGCCCTACGAGCAGTACGTC.

This clonotype has a count of ten or more. This sequence joins TRBV6-5 and TRBJ1-1; no clear D. The CDR3 loop spans 15 amino acids. The V end was cut by 0 bases, the J end by 0 bases, with 8 bases between. CDR1 is MNHEY and CDR2 is SVGAGI in the germline V gene. CDR3 in DNA: TGTGCCAGCAGTTACTCGGCCGCTTTGAACACTGAAGCTTTCTTT. Its translation: CASSYSAALNTEAFF.

This clonotype was picked up a small number of times. The chain joins TRBV12-3 or TRBV12-4 to TRBJ1-3; 11 nucleotides agree with TRBD1. The CDR3 runs 15 residues. The trim removed 4 bases at V and 4 bases at J, leaving 3 bases unmatched. For the CDR3, the DNA is TGTGCCAGCAGTTGGGACAGGGGGTCGGGAAACACCATATATTTT. Amino acid sequence: CASSWDRGSGNTIYF.

This clonotype has more than one count but fewer than ten. CDR3 region: CASSLPSLSGGAYNEQFF. The CDR3 coding sequence is TGTGCCAGCAGTTTACCCTCCCTTAGCGGGGGGGCCTACAATGAGCAGTTCTTC. This chain connects TRBV28 to TRBJ2-1; 11 bases map to TRBD2. The germline V gene encodes CDR1 MDHEN and CDR2 SYDVKM. This CDR3 is 18 amino acids long. Trimming cost V 2 bases and J 2 bases; bases outside gene matches: 8.

Only a few counts were recorded for this clonotype. This chain connects TRBV28 to TRBJ1-3; D call uncertain. Trimming shortened V by 4 bases and J by 4 bases, and 17 bases separated the two germline ends. The CDR3 runs to 16 residues. The germline gives CDR1 MDHEN, CDR2 SYDVKM. The CDR3 loop is CASSSPVASRGNTIYF. The CDR3 DNA reads as TGTGCCAGCAGTTCCCCTGTAGCCTCAAGGGGAAACACCATATATTTT.

The CDR3 loop is CASSPDRGAGYTF. In nucleotides, the CDR3 is TGTGCCAGCAGTCCTGACAGGGGGGCTGGCTACACCTTC. The chain uses TRBV27 and TRBJ1-2; TRBD1 agrees at 9 bases. Germline assignment: CDR1 MNHEY and CDR2 SMNVEV (reference sequence). The CDR3 is made up of 13 amino acids. V dropped 5 bases and J dropped 7; count of bases not matched to a gene: 5.

The rearrangement joins TRBV7-9 to TRBJ2-3; D tentatively fits TRBD1 or TRBD2 (5 bases each). Trimming removed 4 bases from V and 3 bases from J, with 23 bases in between. Germline loops: CDR1 SEHNR, CDR2 FQNEAQ (reference sequence). This CDR3 region has 18 residues. The CDR3 DNA reads TGTGCCAGCAGCTCGCTTATGGGACGCTTATCGGGGACAGATACGCAGTATTTT. This codes for CASSSLMGRLSGTDTQYF.